These 6 T cell receptor beta chains came from one sample sequenced in a study of T cell repertoires in cytomegalovirus infection. TCRdb processed the reads anew with MiXCR; each CDR3 protein has one entry. Of hundreds of thousands of distinct CDR3 sequences in the sample, more than 40% were seen once. The antigens of these receptors remain unknown. This specimen was cultured PBMCs, taken from culture after CMV antigen stimulation. These receptors all stem from a human donor in good health (CMV status not recorded). Some clones in this sample may be carry-over from other donors' samples.

This chain connects TRBV2 to TRBJ2-7, with TRBD1 identical over 9 bases. The V gene end was trimmed by 6 bases and the J gene end by 5 bases; junction bases not matched to a gene: 5. The CDR3 spans 13 residues. Germline CDR1 is SNHLY and CDR2 is FYNNEI. This chain's CDR3 is CASSRDREHEQYF. DNA for the CDR3: TGTGCCAGCAGCCGGGACAGGGAACACGAGCAGTACTTC.

The rearrangement uses TRBV15 and TRBJ2-5, with a tentative D call TRBD1 (6 bases). CDR1 is LNHNV and CDR2 is YYDKDF in the germline V gene (reference sequence). Trimming shortened V by 5 bases and J by 1 base, and 11 bases separated the two germline ends. The CDR3 consists of 14 residues. The CDR3: CATSPPRGQETQYF. CDR3 nucleotide sequence: TGTGCCACCAGCCCACCCAGGGGCCAAGAGACCCAGTACTTC. The full variable domain, completed using reference TRBV15 and TRBJ2-5, is DAMVIQNPRYQVTQFGKPVTLSCSQTLNHNVMYWYQQKSSQAPKLLFHYYDKDFNNEADTPDNFQSRRPNTSFCFLDIRSPGLGDTAMYLCATSPPRGQETQYFGPGTRLLVL.

The chain recombines TRBV2 with TRBJ2-7, with a possible D match to TRBD2 (6 bases). The ends were cut back, 7 bases at V and 3 bases at J, with 16 bases in the middle. CDR1 is SNHLY, CDR2 FYNNEI, per germline. This CDR3 has 14 amino acids. DNA for the CDR3: TGTGCCAGCAACTCGGAGGGCCTCGACTACGAGCAGTACTTC. Amino acid sequence: CASNSEGLDYEQYF.

This clonotype turned up a few times. The chain links TRBV5-6 to TRBJ1-3, with 7 bases fitting TRBD1. The V segment lost 3 bases and the J segment 5 bases; nucleotides outside the gene matches: 11. The V gene's germline CDR1 is SGHDT and CDR2 YYEEEE. The CDR3 length is 16 residues. This chain's CDR3 is CASSYHGRTGRNTIYF. The CDR3 DNA is TGTGCCAGCAGCTACCATGGAAGGACAGGCCGAAACACCATATATTTT.

The table lists this clonotype with a few counts. This rearrangement joins TRBV15 to TRBJ1-5, with D unresolved. With 0 bases removed from V and 1 base from J, the gap between germline ends came to 4 bases. CDR1 and CDR2 from the germline V gene are LNHNV and YYDKDF (reference sequence). This CDR3 is 14 amino acids long. In DNA, the CDR3 is TGTGCCACCAGCAGAGAGATGAGCAATCAGCCCCAGCATTTT. Its protein is CATSREMSNQPQHF.

The CDR3 spells CASSEASYNEQFF. The DNA for the CDR3 is TGTGCCAGCAGTGAAGCGTCCTACAATGAGCAGTTCTTC. V gene TRBV6-1 combines with J gene TRBJ2-1, with D hard to call. Trimming removed 0 bases at V and 1 base at J, with 1 base between. Germline V gives CDR1 MNHNS, CDR2 SASEGT. The CDR3 spans 13 residues.